The 5 T cell receptor beta chains given below trace back to one sample, sequenced in a study of human T cells and chemical hapten exposure. TCRdb reprocessed the RACE reads via MiXCR and lists one record per CDR3 protein. The data contain around 120,000 distinct CDR3 sequences, about 13% of them singletons. Time point specified: pre-sensitization, week 0. Treatment denoted: therapeutic diphenylcyclopropenone sensitization with weekly scalp DPC. The sample in question was whole blood, obtained in connection with sensitization to the hapten diphenylcyclopropenone (DPC). The receptors here all came from a woman younger than 35 with alopecia areata. Some clones in this sample may be carry-over from other donors' samples.

This sequence joins TRBV29-1 and TRBJ1-2; no reliable D call. The V and J ends lost 3 bases and 4 bases respectively, with 9 bases between them. CDR1 SQVTM and CDR2 ANQGSEA come from the germline V gene. This CDR3 has 12 amino acids. CDR3 sequence: CSVDRASYGYTF. The CDR3 nucleotides are TGCAGCGTTGACCGGGCCTCCTATGGCTACACCTTC.

The chain uses TRBV12-3 or TRBV12-4 and TRBJ1-3; no reliable D call. This CDR3 has 11 amino acids. V lost 6 bases to trimming and J lost 8 bases, with 8 bases between them. In nucleotides, the CDR3 is TGTGCCAGCAGGTCCCCTTACACCATATATTTT. This sequence encodes CASRSPYTIYF.

CDR3 protein: CASSRGAFF. CDR3 in DNA: TGTGCCAGCAGCAGGGGTGCTTTCTTT. The rearrangement joins TRBV7-9 to TRBJ1-1; D is possibly TRBD1 (5 bases). Germline loops: CDR1 SEHNR, CDR2 FQNEAQ (reference sequence). V lost 5 bases and J lost 11, with 6 bases in between. The CDR3 is 9 residues long.

The genes are TRBV7-6 and TRBJ1-6, with D possibly TRBD1 on 5 matching bases. Per germline, CDR1 SGHVS and CDR2 FNYEAQ. The CDR3 is made up of 17 amino acids. V was shortened by 4 bases and J by 0 bases, with 13 bases between the two germline ends. The CDR3 DNA reads as TGTGCCAGCAGCTCCACAGGTGGCGGCTCCTATAATTCACCCCTCCACTTT. It encodes CASSSTGGGSYNSPLHF. The whole variable domain, filled in from reference TRBV7-6 and TRBJ1-6, reads GAGVSQSPRYKVTKRGQDVALRCDPISGHVSLYWYRQALGQGPEFLTYFNYEAQQDKSGLPNDRFSAERPEGSISTLTIQRTEQRDSAMYRCASSSTGGGSYNSPLHFGNGTRLTVT.

This clonotype was seen a few times. V gene TRBV27 combines with J gene TRBJ2-7; possibly TRBD2 for D (5 bases). This CDR3 has 14 amino acids. Trimming took 4 bases from V and 5 from J, leaving 15 bases between them. The germline CDR1 and CDR2 sequences are MNHEY and SMNVEV (reference sequence). The CDR3 DNA sequence: TGTGCCAGCAGTTCGTCACATCTGCGGGACGAGCAGTACTTC. Encoded protein: CASSSSHLRDEQYF.